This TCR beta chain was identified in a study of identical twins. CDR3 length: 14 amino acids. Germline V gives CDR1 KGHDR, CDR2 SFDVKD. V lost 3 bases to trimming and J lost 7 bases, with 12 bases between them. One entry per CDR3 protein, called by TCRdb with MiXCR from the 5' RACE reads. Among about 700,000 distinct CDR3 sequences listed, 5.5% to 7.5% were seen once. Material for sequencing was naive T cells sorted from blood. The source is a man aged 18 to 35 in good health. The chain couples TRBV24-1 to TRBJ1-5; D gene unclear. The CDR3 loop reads CATSDRAFGQPQHF. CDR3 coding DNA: TGTGCCACCAGTGATCGGGCGTTTGGGCAGCCCCAGCATTTT.